This T cell receptor beta chain was identified in a study of identical twins. Findings of the study overall: There was an excess of low generation probability in the out-of-frame alpha sequences that twins shared. Models underestimated how often monozygotic twins shared out-of-frame TCR alpha. Conclusions rested on cross-sectional statistics rather than following the same donors. Insertions were fewer in abundant cord blood beta clonotypes, whereas memory repertoires showed none of this pattern.

This clonotype was seen a few times. Its antigen is not identified. TCRdb passed the 5' RACE reads through MiXCR, listing each CDR3 protein once. The table has around 290,000 distinct CDR3 sequences, roughly 9.8% seen once. CDR3 length equals 15 residues. The V gene end was trimmed by 4 bases and the J gene end by 2 bases; junction bases not matched to a gene: 3. In germline, CDR1 is SEHNR, CDR2 FQNEAQ (reference sequence). This sample was also put to use in a study of yellow fever vaccine responses in identical twins.

The sequenced sample consisted of CD8+ T cells sorted from blood. The clonotype originates from a woman between 18 and 30 years old in good health. V gene TRBV7-9 combines with J gene TRBJ2-4; 9 nucleotides agree with TRBD1. The chain's CDR3 is CASSSGTGTKNIQYF. CDR3 nucleotide sequence: TGTGCCAGCAGCTCGGGGACAGGGACCAAAAACATTCAGTACTTC.